The clone carrying this TCR beta chain showed up many times. Its target is unknown. TCRdb called the 5' RACE reads again in MiXCR, with one record for every CDR3 protein. This sample has 250,000 to 400,000 distinct CDR3 sequences, with approximately 10% found just once. This record belongs to a study of CD8 T cells in ankylosing spondylitis. Broader study findings: According to the report, clones linked to the disease were significantly enriched in matched synovial fluid samples taken from ankylosing spondylitis patients. For ankylosing spondylitis blood, a TCR beta motif of about eight highly homologous variants appeared characteristic. As for the disease-linked clones, they showed a CD8+ phenotype and occurred at relatively low frequencies in peripheral blood.

The sequencing sample was made of blood, either unsorted or a sorted T cell fraction (not recorded which). This clonotype was sampled from a female donor with ankylosing spondylitis or in good health (not recorded which).

The DNA of the CDR3 is TGTGCCAGCACCGCACAACTGAAAAACCTCAAGTCCTACGAGCAGTACTTC. Translation gives CASTAQLKNLKSYEQYF. The chain couples TRBV7-2 to TRBJ2-7; no reliable D call. The germline V gene encodes CDR1 SGHTA and CDR2 FQGNSA. Trimming shortened V by 7 bases and J by 1 base, and 23 bases separated the two germline ends. CDR3 size: 17 residues.